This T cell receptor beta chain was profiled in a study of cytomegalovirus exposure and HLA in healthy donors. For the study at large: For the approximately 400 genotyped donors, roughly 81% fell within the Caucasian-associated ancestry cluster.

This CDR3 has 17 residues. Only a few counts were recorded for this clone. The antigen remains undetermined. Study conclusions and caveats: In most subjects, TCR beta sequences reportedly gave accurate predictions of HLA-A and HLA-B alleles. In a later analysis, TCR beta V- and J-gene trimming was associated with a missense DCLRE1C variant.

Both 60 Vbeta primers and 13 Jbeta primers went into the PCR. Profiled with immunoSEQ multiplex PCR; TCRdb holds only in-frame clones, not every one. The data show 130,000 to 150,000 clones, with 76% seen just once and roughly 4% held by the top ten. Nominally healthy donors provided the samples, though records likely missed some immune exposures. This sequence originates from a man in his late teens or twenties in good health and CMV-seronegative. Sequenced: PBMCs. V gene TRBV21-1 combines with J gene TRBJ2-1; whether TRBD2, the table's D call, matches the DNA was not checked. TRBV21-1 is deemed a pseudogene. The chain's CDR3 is CASSTTREKSSYNEQFF. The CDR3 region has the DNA TGTGCCAGCAGCACAACGCGGGAGAAGAGCTCCTACAATGAGCAGTTCTTC.